The 23 T cell receptor beta chains below were found in one sample sequenced in a study of T cell changes during pregnancy in multiple sclerosis. TCRdb's copy holds only in-frame clones and misses some; the assay was immunoSEQ multiplex PCR. The table shows tens of thousands of clones, with just over 85% occurring only once. The sequences come from CD4+ T cells from peripheral blood mononuclear cells, collected before pregnancy. The source is a female donor with multiple sclerosis, enrolled in a pregnancy study.

J is TRBJ2-7 and V is TRBV7-2; TRBD2 agrees at 14 bases. The V gene end was trimmed by 6 bases and the J gene end by 2 bases; junction bases not matched to a gene: 3. The CDR3 is 15 amino acids. Germline loops: CDR1 SGHTA, CDR2 FQGNSA. The CDR3 loop reads CASSWTSGGTYEQYF. CDR3 nucleotide sequence: TGTGCCAGCAGTTGGACTAGCGGGGGGACCTACGAGCAGTACTTC.

The count of this clone is one. The chain couples TRBV27 to TRBJ2-7, with 10 positions matching TRBD1. The CDR3 extends over 14 amino acids. Looked up from germline, CDR1 is MNHEY and CDR2 is SMNVEV (reference sequence). Trimming cost V 6 bases and J 0 bases; bases outside gene matches: 2. As DNA, the CDR3 is TGTGCCAGCAGGCGGACAGGGGGCTCCTACGAGCAGTACTTC. This codes for CASRRTGGSYEQYF.

This chain connects TRBV28 to TRBJ1-1, with 9 bases identical to TRBD1. CDR3 length equals 13 residues. Germline CDR1 MDHEN, CDR2 SYDVKM. V lost 4 bases, J lost 11 bases, and 8 bases stayed unmatched. DNA of the CDR3: TGTGCCAGCAGTTACACCGGGACAGGGCGGGCTTTCTTT. The encoded protein is CASSYTGTGRAFF.

The gene calls are TRBV29-1 and TRBJ2-1, with a tentative D call TRBD1 (6 bases). V was cut by 4 bases and J by 4 bases, with 20 bases left in between. CDR3 length: 16 amino acids. Germline CDR1 SQVTM, CDR2 ANQGSEA. CDR3 in DNA: TGCAGCGTTGTGAAACAACCCGGACAGCAGTACAATGAGCAGTTCTTC. Its translation is CSVVKQPGQQYNEQFF.

This sequence joins TRBV2 and TRBJ2-2; TRBD2 matches 8 bases. Germline V CDR1 and CDR2: SNHLY, FYNNEI. The CDR3 has 13 residues. Unmatched junction bases numbered 2, after V lost 5 bases and J lost 6 bases. The CDR3 reads CASSRTSSGELFF. DNA of the CDR3: TGTGCCAGCAGTAGGACTAGCTCCGGGGAGCTGTTTTTT.

This clone came up a few times. The V call is TRBV12-5, the J call TRBJ1-2; D possibly corresponds to TRBD1 (6 bases). Trimming stripped 3 bases from V and 4 bases from J, with 9 bases between. CDR3 size: 13 residues. Germline CDR1 LGHNT, CDR2 FRNRAP. In DNA form, the CDR3 reads TGTGCTAGTGGTTTTTCGGACAGCTATGGCTACACCTTC. Translation: CASGFSDSYGYTF.

This chain links TRBV28 with TRBJ1-5; 7 positions agree with TRBD1. The germline V gene has CDR1 MDHEN and CDR2 SYDVKM. Trimming took 1 base from V and 4 from J; bases not matched to a gene: 4. This CDR3 comprises 15 residues. This CDR3 reads CASSLYTGANQPQHF. The CDR3 region has the DNA TGTGCCAGCAGTTTATATACAGGGGCGAATCAGCCCCAGCATTTT.

The CDR3 here is CSVRTGPDTQYF. The DNA of the CDR3 is TGCAGCGTCCGGACAGGGCCAGATACGCAGTATTTT. This sequence joins TRBV29-1 and TRBJ2-3; 8 bases line up with TRBD1. The germline gives CDR1 SQVTM, CDR2 ANQGSEA. This CDR3 has 12 amino acids. The V gene end was trimmed by 6 bases and the J gene end by 4 bases; junction bases not matched to a gene: 3.

V and J are TRBV11-1 and TRBJ1-1; maybe TRBD1 (5 bases). This CDR3 has 14 amino acids. Germline V gene data show CDR1 as SGHAT and CDR2 as FQDESV (reference sequence). The V end lost 3 bases, the J end lost 6 bases, and 14 bases lay between the germline ends. The CDR3 DNA reads TGTGCCAGCAGCTTTCGCAGGGCCGGCCCTGAAGCTTTCTTT. Translating gives CASSFRRAGPEAFF.

This rearrangement joins TRBV15 to TRBJ1-1; D not certain. The V and J ends lost 5 bases and 1 base respectively, with 8 bases between them. From germline, CDR1 is LNHNV and CDR2 YYDKDF (reference sequence). The CDR3 is 13 amino acids. The CDR3 loop is CATSVYQNTEAFF. The CDR3 nucleotides read TGTGCCACCAGCGTCTATCAGAACACTGAAGCTTTCTTT.

The chain couples TRBV6-4 to TRBJ2-2; D might be TRBD2 (6 bases). The CDR3 is made up of 15 amino acids. The ends were cut back, 0 bases at V and 1 base at J, with 6 bases in the middle. Looked up from germline, CDR1 is MRHNA and CDR2 is SNTAGT. The DNA for the CDR3 is TGTGCCAGCAGTGACTCGCGGGAGAACACCGGGGAGCTGTTTTTT. Its translation is CASSDSRENTGELFF.

The rearrangement links TRBV7-2 to TRBJ1-1; D gene unclear. V was clipped by 6 bases and J by 5 bases, with 13 bases between them. The CDR3 runs to 13 residues. Germline V gene sequence: CDR1 SGHTA, CDR2 FQGNSA. CDR3 in amino acids: CASSSQRRTEAFF. As DNA, the CDR3 is TGTGCCAGCAGTTCACAGAGAAGGACTGAAGCTTTCTTT.

This chain uses TRBV7-5 with TRBJ1-5; the table names TRBD1, a call not compared with the DNA. TRBV7-5 is recorded as a pseudogene. The CDR3 is 15 amino acids. The CDR3 loop is CARSAPGQSNQPQHF. The CDR3 DNA reads as TGTGCCAGAAGCGCCCCGGGACAGAGCAATCAGCCCCAGCATTTT.

The chain recombines TRBV6-6 with TRBJ1-1; the D is unclear. The CDR3 runs 12 residues. V was shortened by 8 bases and J by 4 bases, with 11 bases between the two germline ends. Germline V lookup: CDR1 MNHNY, CDR2 SVGAGI (reference sequence). CDR3 residues: CASGSEGTEAFF. CDR3 coding DNA: TGTGCCAGCGGCTCCGAGGGCACTGAAGCTTTCTTT.

The gene calls are TRBV18 and TRBJ1-4; 12 positions match TRBD1. Trimming took 3 bases from V and 4 from J; bases not matched to a gene: 3. Germline values: CDR1 KGHSH, CDR2 LQKENI. CDR3 length: 16 residues. CDR3 loop: CASSPGTGGDNEKLFF. The CDR3 DNA reads TGTGCCAGCTCACCCGGGACAGGGGGCGATAATGAAAAACTGTTTTTT.

This chain uses TRBV23-1 with TRBJ1-1; 10 nucleotides line up with TRBD1. TRBV23-1 is an ORF for which the function is uncertain. The CDR3 totals 17 residues. After removal of 0 bases from V and 7 bases from J, the junction contained 11 bases not matched to a gene. CDR3: CASSQSSGTGEKCEAFF. CDR3 in DNA: TGCGCCAGCAGTCAATCGTCCGGGACAGGGGAGAAGTGTGAAGCTTTCTTT.

V is TRBV4-2 and J is TRBJ2-1, with TRBD2 identical over 7 bases. Trimming cost V 0 bases and J 9 bases; bases outside gene matches: 8. The CDR3 runs to 15 residues. Germline V gives CDR1 LGHNA, CDR2 YNFKEQ. This chain's CDR3 is CASSQDGLVGTEQFF. CDR3 nucleotides: TGTGCCAGCAGCCAAGACGGACTAGTCGGTACTGAGCAGTTCTTC.

The chain links TRBV5-1 to TRBJ2-3, with 8 bases fitting TRBD2. This CDR3 has 15 residues. V dropped 2 bases and J dropped 3; count of bases not matched to a gene: 5. Germline CDR1 SGHRS, CDR2 YFSETQ. The CDR3 sequence is CASSLPTSATDTQYF. The CDR3 region has the DNA TGCGCCAGCAGCTTACCGACTAGCGCAACAGATACGCAGTATTTT. Full variable domain (remainder filled in from reference TRBV5-1 and TRBJ2-3): KAGVTQTPRYLIKTRGQQVTLSCSPISGHRSVSWYQQTPGQGLQFLFEYFSETQRNKGNFPGRFSGRQFSNSRSEMNVSTLELGDSALYLCASSLPTSATDTQYFGPGTRLTVL.

By its share, this clone is medium-sized. The identical CDR3 is also encoded by other nucleotide sequences in the sample. The V call is TRBV9, the J call TRBJ1-4, with 8 bases that match TRBD1. The V gene end was trimmed by 3 bases and the J gene end by 8 bases; junction bases not matched to a gene: 6. The CDR3 length is 14 residues. From germline, CDR1 is SGDLS and CDR2 YYNGEE. CDR3 nucleotides: TGTGCCAGCAGCGCCAGGACAGGGAACGAAAAACTGTTTTTT. Translated, it gives CASSARTGNEKLFF.

The V call is TRBV7-2, the J call TRBJ2-3; TRBD2 agrees at 9 bases. The V gene end was trimmed by 5 bases and the J gene end by 0 bases; junction bases not matched to a gene: 12. There are 18 residues in the CDR3. Germline V gene sequence: CDR1 SGHTA, CDR2 FQGNSA. In nucleotides, the CDR3 is TGTGCCAGCAGCCTCCCCAGGGAAAGCGGGAGGAGCACAGATACGCAGTATTTT. Protein: CASSLPRESGRSTDTQYF.

The J gene is TRBJ1-2, the V gene TRBV5-1; D perhaps matches TRBD1 (5 bases). Germline loops: CDR1 SGHRS, CDR2 YFSETQ. This CDR3 is built from 18 residues. V lost 2 bases and J 4 bases, leaving 24 bases between the germline ends. CDR3 nucleotides: TGCGCCAGCAGCTTAAATCTGGGCGGATTGCCGGGGGGCTATGGCTACACCTTC. It is translated as CASSLNLGGLPGGYGYTF.

The chain has TRBV29-1 and TRBJ2-3; 7 bases map to TRBD1. Germline CDR1 SQVTM, CDR2 ANQGSEA. V lost 4 bases to trimming and J lost 4 bases; unmatched junction nucleotides: 8. CDR3 length: 14 residues. The CDR3, as DNA: TGCAGCGTTGGAAGAGGGACAGATCCAGATACGCAGTATTTT. It yields the protein CSVGRGTDPDTQYF.

This chain links TRBV28 with TRBJ2-3; a weak D match, TRBD2 (5 bases). CDR3 length: 13 amino acids. Germline CDR1 MDHEN, CDR2 SYDVKM. The V gene lost 6 bases and the J gene lost 2 bases, with 9 bases spanning the gap. The CDR3 sequence is CASREDTTDTQYF. In DNA form, the CDR3 reads TGTGCCAGCAGGGAGGATACCACAGATACGCAGTATTTT.